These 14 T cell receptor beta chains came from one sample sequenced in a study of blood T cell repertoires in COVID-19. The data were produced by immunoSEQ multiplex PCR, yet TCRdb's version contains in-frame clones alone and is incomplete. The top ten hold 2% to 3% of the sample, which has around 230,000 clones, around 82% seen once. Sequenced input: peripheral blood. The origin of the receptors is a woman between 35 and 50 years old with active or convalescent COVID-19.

CDR3: CASSEAGGQGYGYTF. In nucleotides, the CDR3 is TGTGCCAGCAGTGAAGCGGGGGGACAGGGCTATGGCTACACCTTC. This chain links TRBV6-1 with TRBJ1-2; 9 bases fit TRBD1. CDR1 is MNHNS and CDR2 is SASEGT in the germline V gene. The CDR3 contains 15 residues. After removal of 0 bases from V and 4 bases from J, the junction contained 3 bases not matched to a gene.

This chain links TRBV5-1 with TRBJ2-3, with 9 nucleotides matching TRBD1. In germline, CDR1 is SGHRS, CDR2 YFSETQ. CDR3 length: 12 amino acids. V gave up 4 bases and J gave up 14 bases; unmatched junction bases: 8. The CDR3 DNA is TGCGCCAGCAGCGTGGACAGGGGAGAAAGGTATTTT. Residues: CASSVDRGERYF.

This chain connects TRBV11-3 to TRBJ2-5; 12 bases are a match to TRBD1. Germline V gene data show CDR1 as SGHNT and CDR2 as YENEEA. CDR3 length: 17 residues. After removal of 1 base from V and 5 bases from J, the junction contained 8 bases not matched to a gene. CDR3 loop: CASSLVSGTGGLETQYF. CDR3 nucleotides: TGTGCCAGCAGCTTAGTTTCCGGGACAGGGGGCTTGGAGACCCAGTACTTC.

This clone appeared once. CDR3 protein: CASSPASADTQYF. The CDR3 coding sequence is TGTGCCAGCTCACCAGCATCCGCGGATACGCAGTATTTT. The chain uses TRBV18 and TRBJ2-3, with D unclear. V lost 2 bases, J lost 6 bases, and 9 bases lay in between. CDR3 size: 13 residues. Germline lookup yields CDR1 KGHSH and CDR2 LQKENI. The whole variable domain, remainder taken from reference TRBV18 and TRBJ2-3, is NAGVMQNPRHLVRRRGQEARLRCSPMKGHSHVYWYRQLPEEGLKFMVYLQKENIIDESGMPKERFSAEFPKEGPSILRIQQVVRGDSAAYFCASSPASADTQYFGPGTRLTVL.

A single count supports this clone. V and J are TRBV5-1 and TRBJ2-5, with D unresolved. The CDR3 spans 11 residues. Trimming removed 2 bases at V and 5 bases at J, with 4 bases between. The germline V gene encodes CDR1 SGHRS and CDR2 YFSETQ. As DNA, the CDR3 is TGCGCCAGCAGCTTATCGGAGACCCAGTACTTC. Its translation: CASSLSETQYF.

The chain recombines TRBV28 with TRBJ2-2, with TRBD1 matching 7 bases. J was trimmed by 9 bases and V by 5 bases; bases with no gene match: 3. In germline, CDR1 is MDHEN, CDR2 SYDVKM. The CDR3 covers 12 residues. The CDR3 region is CASSGQDWELFF. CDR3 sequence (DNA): TGTGCCAGCAGTGGACAGGATTGGGAGCTGTTTTTT.

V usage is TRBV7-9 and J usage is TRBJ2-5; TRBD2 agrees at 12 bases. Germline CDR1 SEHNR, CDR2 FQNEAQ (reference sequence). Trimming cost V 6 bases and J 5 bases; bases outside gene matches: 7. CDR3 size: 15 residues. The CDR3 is CASSRTSGVAETQYF. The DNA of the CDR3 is TGTGCCAGCAGTCGGACTAGCGGGGTAGCGGAGACCCAGTACTTC.

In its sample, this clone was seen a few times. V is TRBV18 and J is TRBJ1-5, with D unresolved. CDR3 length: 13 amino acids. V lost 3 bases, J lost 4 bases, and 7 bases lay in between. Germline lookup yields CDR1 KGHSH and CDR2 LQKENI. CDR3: CASSPAKNQPQHF. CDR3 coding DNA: TGTGCCAGCTCACCCGCGAAAAATCAGCCCCAGCATTTT.

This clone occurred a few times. In DNA form, the CDR3 reads TGTGCCAGCTCACCCGAGACAGGGGAAGGAAACACCATATATTTT. It specifies CASSPETGEGNTIYF. The chain carries TRBV18 and TRBJ1-3; 8 bases fit TRBD1. With 3 bases clipped from V and 4 bases from J, the junction kept 5 bases outside the gene matches. The CDR3 spans 15 residues. Germline CDR1 is KGHSH and CDR2 is LQKENI.

The CDR3: CASRSPGRAEAFF. In nucleotides, the CDR3 is TGTGCCAGCAGGTCGCCCGGGAGGGCTGAAGCTTTCTTT. The rearrangement links TRBV5-8 to TRBJ1-1; D not resolved. V was pared by 5 bases and J by 6 bases, with 14 bases between. CDR3 length: 13 amino acids. The germline gives CDR1 SGHTS, CDR2 YDEGEE.

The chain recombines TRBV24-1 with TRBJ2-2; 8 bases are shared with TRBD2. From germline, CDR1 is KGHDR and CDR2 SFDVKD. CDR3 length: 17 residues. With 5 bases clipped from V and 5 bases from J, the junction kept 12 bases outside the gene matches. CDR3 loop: CATSALYGSGGTGELFF. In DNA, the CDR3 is TGTGCCACCAGTGCCCTATACGGGAGCGGGGGAACCGGGGAGCTGTTTTTT.

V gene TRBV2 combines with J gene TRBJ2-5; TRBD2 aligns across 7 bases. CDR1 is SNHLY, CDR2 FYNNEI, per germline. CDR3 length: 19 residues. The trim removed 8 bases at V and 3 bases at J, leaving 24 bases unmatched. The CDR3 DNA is TGTGCCAGCTCGACCTTGTTGGCAAGCGGGATACCGATGAAAGAGACCCAGTACTTC. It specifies CASSTLLASGIPMKETQYF.

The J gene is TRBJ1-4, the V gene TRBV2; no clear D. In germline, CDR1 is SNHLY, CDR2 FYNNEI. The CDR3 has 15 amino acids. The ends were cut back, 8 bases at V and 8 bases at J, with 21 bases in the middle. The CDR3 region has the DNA TGTGCCAGCTCTACTAGGCAGGCAGGTGGAGAAAAACTGTTTTTT. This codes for CASSTRQAGGEKLFF.

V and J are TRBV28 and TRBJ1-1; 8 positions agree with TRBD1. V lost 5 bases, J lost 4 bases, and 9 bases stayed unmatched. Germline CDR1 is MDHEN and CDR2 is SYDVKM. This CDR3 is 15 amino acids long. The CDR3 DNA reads TGTGCCAGCAGTCCCCGGACAGGGTCGCGCACTGAAGCTTTCTTT. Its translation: CASSPRTGSRTEAFF.